These 2 T cell receptor beta chains share one sample of origin, sequenced in a study of blood T cell repertoires in COVID-19. Clones were read by immunoSEQ multiplex PCR, and TCRdb kept only the in-frame ones, dropping some. There are around 320,000 clones in the sample; approximately 85% occur only once, and around 6.9% lies in the top ten. The sequenced sample was peripheral blood. The receptors here all came from a human donor in a cohort sampled during active COVID-19.

The V and J genes are TRBV27 and TRBJ2-7; 11 nucleotides match TRBD2. V lost 5 bases to trimming and J lost 2 bases; unmatched junction nucleotides: 2. Germline values: CDR1 MNHEY, CDR2 SMNVEV (reference sequence). The length of the CDR3 is 14 residues. CDR3 in DNA: TGTGCCAGCAGTCCACTAGCGGGGGCCTACGAGCAGTACTTC. Its protein product is CASSPLAGAYEQYF.

This chain uses TRBV10-2 with TRBJ1-2; 10 bases are shared with TRBD1. Germline CDR1 WSHSY, CDR2 SAAADI. The CDR3 contains 14 residues. Trimming removed 6 bases from V and 4 bases from J; junction bases left unmatched: 5. The DNA of the CDR3 is TGCGCCAGCAGGGGGACAGGGGAGGGCTATGGCTACACCTTC. Residues: CASRGTGEGYGYTF.